The subject of this entry is one T cell receptor (beta chain). Its cognate antigen is unknown. This sample stems from a study of human T cells and chemical hapten exposure. Points from the study as a whole: Correlating positively with patch test score were the PT1 expanded TCR counts.

CDR3 length: 14 residues. V lost 3 bases and J 5 bases, leaving 12 bases between the germline ends. Germline V CDR1 and CDR2: KGHDR, SFDVKD. This sample's time point: pre-sensitization, week 0. Documented treatment: therapeutic diphenylcyclopropenone sensitization with weekly scalp DPC. TCRdb reprocessed the RACE reads with MiXCR, giving one entry per CDR3 protein. The sample shows over 300,000 distinct CDR3 sequences, approximately 5% of them seen only once. The chain combines TRBV24-1 with TRBJ1-2; D is possibly TRBD1 (5 bases). Sequenced here: whole blood, sampled in connection with sensitization to the hapten diphenylcyclopropenone (DPC). The clonotype was recovered from a woman aged 45-59 years with alopecia areata. Some clones in this sample may be carry-over from other donors' samples. CDR3 sequence: CATSDPSKGYGYTF. In nucleotides, the CDR3 is TGTGCCACCAGTGATCCCTCCAAGGGGTATGGCTACACCTTC.